Included here is one T cell receptor (beta chain) sequence, with context. Its antigen remains unidentified. There are 16 residues in the CDR3. V lost 5 bases to trimming and J lost 3 bases; unmatched junction nucleotides: 7. The germline V gene has CDR1 SGHAT and CDR2 FQNNGV. These data belong to a study of OX40 agonist ivuxolimab in advanced cancers. Study-level findings and limits: Partial responders at 0.1-3.0 mg/kg showed near-lowest clonal expansion. More expanded clones were found, on average, in CD8+ than in CD4+ T cells. Among some nonresponders, normalized T-cell clonal expansion was also low.

Sequencing used immunoSEQ multiplex PCR; TCRdb keeps in-frame clones, though not all of them. In the table there are fewer than 30,000 clones, 80% to 85% of which are singletons. The timepoints at which blood was sampled were baseline, cycle 4 day 1, and cycle 7 day 1. Sequenced here: CD4+ or CD8+ T cells sorted from blood, sampled in a trial of the OX40 agonist ivuxolimab. The rearrangement links TRBV11-2 to TRBJ2-5; 12 nucleotides line up with TRBD2. The TCR was taken from an adult with an advanced solid tumor such as melanoma, head and neck, liver or kidney cancer. DNA for the CDR3: TGTGCCAGCAGCACCCCGACTAGCGGGAGCGAAGAGACCCAGTACTTC. It codes for CASSTPTSGSEETQYF. Complete variable domain (other parts from reference TRBV11-2 and TRBJ2-5): EAGVAQSPRYKIIEKRQSVAFWCNPISGHATLYWYQQILGQGPKLLIQFQNNGVVDDSQLPKDRFSAERLKGVDSTLKIQPAKLEDSAVYLCASSTPTSGSEETQYFGPGTRLLVL.